The rows below give T cell receptor beta chains drawn from one sample of a study of OX40 agonist ivuxolimab in advanced cancers. TCRdb's copy holds only in-frame clones and misses some; the assay was immunoSEQ multiplex PCR. The sample lists about 60,000 clones, roughly 84% occurring once. The starting material was CD4+ or CD8+ T cells sorted from blood, obtained in a trial of the OX40 agonist ivuxolimab. The receptors here all came from an adult with an advanced solid tumor such as melanoma, head and neck, liver or kidney cancer. The CDR3 runs from the conserved cysteine through the conserved F or W. Fields, in order: V gene, clone size, D gene, J gene, CDR3 DNA, CDR3 protein. A D gene is named only where the DNA matches it firmly. Some rows have no size entry. The others give once, few or many, or a class for an expanded clone.

V: TRBV5-4; size: .; D: .; J: TRBJ2-7; DNA: TGTGCCAGCTCACCGGTGGGGTCCTCCTACGAGCAGTACTTC; CDR3: CASSPVGSSYEQYF
V: TRBV6-6; size: .; D: TRBD1; J: TRBJ2-1; DNA: TGTGCCAGCAACGCAGGGGGAACCGGTGAGCAGTTCTTC; CDR3: CASNAGGTGEQFF
V: TRBV5-4; size: .; D: .; J: TRBJ1-1; DNA: TGTGCCAGCAGCTCGGAGAGGGGGAGGGGCACTGAAGCTTTCTTT; CDR3: CASSSERGRGTEAFF
V: TRBV5-5; size: once; D: TRBD1; J: TRBJ2-3; DNA: TGTGCCAGCAGCTTGATAGGGGGCGATACGCAGTATTTT; CDR3: CASSLIGGDTQYF
V: TRBV6-6; size: .; D: TRBD1; J: TRBJ2-7; DNA: TGTGCCAGCAGCCAATGGGGACAGGGGGCTGAGCAGTACTTC; CDR3: CASSQWGQGAEQYF
V: TRBV7-9; size: .; D: .; J: TRBJ1-1; DNA: TGTGCCAGCAGCTCTGTATCCACTGAAGCTTTCTTT; CDR3: CASSSVSTEAFF
V: TRBV28; size: .; D: TRBD1; J: TRBJ1-2; DNA: TGTGCCAGCACCTCACGTCTTCGGACAGGGAACGGCTACACCTTC; CDR3: CASTSRLRTGNGYTF
V: TRBV6-5; size: .; D: .; J: TRBJ2-2; DNA: TGTGCCAGCAGTTACGTGGCCGGGGAGCTGTTTTTT; CDR3: CASSYVAGELFF
V: TRBV7-6; size: .; D: TRBD1; J: TRBJ2-7; DNA: TGTGCCAGCAGCCAACAGCAGACAGGGTTCGACGAGCAGTACTTC; CDR3: CASSQQQTGFDEQYF
V: TRBV19; size: .; D: .; J: TRBJ1-1; DNA: TGTGCCAGCCGAATTGCGGCAGGGGATAGACCTGAAGCTTTCTTT; CDR3: CASRIAAGDRPEAFF
V: TRBV7-6; size: .; D: .; J: TRBJ1-1; DNA: TGTGCCAGCAGCTTAGGCCAGGTGAACACTGAAGCTTTCTTT; CDR3: CASSLGQVNTEAFF
V: TRBV5-5; size: .; D: .; J: TRBJ2-7; DNA: TGTGCCAGCAGCCGACAGGGAGGATCCTACGAGCAGTACTTC; CDR3: CASSRQGGSYEQYF
V: TRBV12-5; size: .; D: TRBD1; J: TRBJ1-1; DNA: TGTGCTAGTGGTCCCCCCGGGACAGTGATGAACACTGAAGCTTTCTTT; CDR3: CASGPPGTVMNTEAFF
V: TRBV6-5; size: .; D: TRBD2; J: TRBJ2-7; DNA: TGTGCCAGCAGGCGACTAGCGGTATTCTACGAGCAGTACTTC; CDR3: CASRRLAVFYEQYF
V: TRBV6-1; size: few; D: .; J: TRBJ1-2; DNA: TGTGCCAGCAGTGTTCCAGGGGTGAATGGCTACACCTTC; CDR3: CASSVPGVNGYTF
V: TRBV2; size: .; D: TRBD1; J: TRBJ2-2; DNA: TGTGCCAGTGGGGACCCGGGACAGGGGGCCGGGGAGCTGTTTTTT; CDR3: CASGDPGQGAGELFF
V: TRBV7-6; size: once; D: TRBD1; J: TRBJ1-2; DNA: TGTGCCAGCAGCCAGAGGCGACAGGGAGAAGGCTACACCTTC; CDR3: CASSQRRQGEGYTF
V: TRBV6-1; size: once; D: TRBD2; J: TRBJ2-1; DNA: TGTGCCAGCAGTGAACGGATACCCAGCGGGAGGGCCTACAATGAGCAGTTCTTC; CDR3: CASSERIPSGRAYNEQFF
V: TRBV5-4; size: .; D: TRBD2; J: TRBJ2-2; DNA: TGTGCCAGCAGCTCGACTAGCGGTCCGAACACCGGGGAGCTGTTTTTT; CDR3: CASSSTSGPNTGELFF
V: TRBV19; size: .; D: TRBD2; J: TRBJ2-3; DNA: TGTGCCAGTAATGAGCGGGGGGGCGCGACAGATACGCAGTATTTT; CDR3: CASNERGGATDTQYF
V: TRBV2; size: .; D: .; J: TRBJ2-7; DNA: TGTGCCAGCAGTGAAGACAGGCCAGGCTCCTACGAGCAGTACTTC; CDR3: CASSEDRPGSYEQYF
V: TRBV6-5; size: few; D: TRBD1; J: TRBJ1-4; DNA: TGTGCCAGCAGCCGGGACAGAACTAATGAAAAACTGTTTTTT; CDR3: CASSRDRTNEKLFF
V: TRBV19; size: .; D: .; J: TRBJ2-7; DNA: TGTGCCAGTAGTAAGACAGGTGTGTTCTCCTACGAGCAGTACTTC; CDR3: CASSKTGVFSYEQYF
V: TRBV19; size: .; D: .; J: TRBJ1-2; DNA: TGTGCCAGTAGTATTAGGACGGATAACTATGGCTACACCTTC; CDR3: CASSIRTDNYGYTF
V: TRBV10-3; size: .; D: .; J: TRBJ1-1; DNA: TGTGCCATCAGTGAGGAGGGGCGTGGGGAAGCTTTCTTT; CDR3: CAISEEGRGEAFF
V: TRBV2; size: few; D: .; J: TRBJ2-5; DNA: TGTGCCAGCAGGGGGGGTGGAGGGCGGCAAGAGACCCAGTACTTC; CDR3: CASRGGGGRQETQYF